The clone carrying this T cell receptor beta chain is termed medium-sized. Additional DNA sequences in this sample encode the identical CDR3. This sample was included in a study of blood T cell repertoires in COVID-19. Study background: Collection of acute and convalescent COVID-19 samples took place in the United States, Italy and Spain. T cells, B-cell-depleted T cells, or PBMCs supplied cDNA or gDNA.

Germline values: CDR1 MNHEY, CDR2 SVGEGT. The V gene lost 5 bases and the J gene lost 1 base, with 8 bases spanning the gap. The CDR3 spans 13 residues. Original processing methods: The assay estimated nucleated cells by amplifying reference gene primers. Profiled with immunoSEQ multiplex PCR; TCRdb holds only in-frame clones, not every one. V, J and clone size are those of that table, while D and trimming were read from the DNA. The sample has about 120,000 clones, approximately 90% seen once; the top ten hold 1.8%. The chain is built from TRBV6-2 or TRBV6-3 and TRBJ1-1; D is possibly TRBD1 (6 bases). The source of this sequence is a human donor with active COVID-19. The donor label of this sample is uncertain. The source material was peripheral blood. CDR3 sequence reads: CASSPRGNTEAFF. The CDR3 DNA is TGTGCCAGCAGTCCCAGGGGGAACACTGAAGCTTTCTTT.